This note documents a single T cell receptor beta chain sequence. Clinical history reported by participants formed the basis on which cohorts were assigned. Among Cohort 3 donors, those recovered had two negative PCRs, clearance, or symptom resolution. The CDR3 is 16 residues long. Germline V lookup: CDR1 SGHNT, CDR2 YYREEE (reference sequence). The V segment lost 4 bases and the J segment 6 bases; nucleotides outside the gene matches: 7. The data were produced by immunoSEQ multiplex PCR, yet TCRdb's version contains in-frame clones alone and is incomplete. The sample holds 250,000 to 300,000 clones, approximately 83% seen once. This specimen comes from a study of blood T cell repertoires in COVID-19.

The material sequenced was PBMCs or T cells enriched from blood (not recorded which). The chain links TRBV5-4 to TRBJ2-2; TRBD1 agrees at 12 bases. The clonotype was recovered from a woman aged 45-65 years who had recovered from COVID-19. The CDR3 region has the DNA TGTGCCAGCAGCCGAGGGACAGGGGGCGCTTCCGGGGAGCTGTTTTTT. The encoded protein is CASSRGTGGASGELFF.